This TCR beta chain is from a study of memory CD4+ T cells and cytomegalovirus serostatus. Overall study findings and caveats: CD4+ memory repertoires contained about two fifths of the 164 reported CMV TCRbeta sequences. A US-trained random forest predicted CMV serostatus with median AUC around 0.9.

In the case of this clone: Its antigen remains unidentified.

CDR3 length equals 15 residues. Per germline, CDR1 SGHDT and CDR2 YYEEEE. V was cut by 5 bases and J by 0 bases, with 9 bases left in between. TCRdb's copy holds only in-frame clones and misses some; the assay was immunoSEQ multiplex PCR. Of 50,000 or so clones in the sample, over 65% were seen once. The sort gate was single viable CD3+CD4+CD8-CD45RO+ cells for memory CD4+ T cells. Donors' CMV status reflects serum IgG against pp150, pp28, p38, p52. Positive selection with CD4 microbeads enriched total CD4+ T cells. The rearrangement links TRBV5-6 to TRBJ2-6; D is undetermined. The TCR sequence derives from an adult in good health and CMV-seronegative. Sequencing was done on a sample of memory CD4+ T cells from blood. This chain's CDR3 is CASSLTSSGANVLTF. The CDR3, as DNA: TGTGCCAGCAGTCTAACCAGCTCTGGGGCCAACGTCCTGACTTTC.